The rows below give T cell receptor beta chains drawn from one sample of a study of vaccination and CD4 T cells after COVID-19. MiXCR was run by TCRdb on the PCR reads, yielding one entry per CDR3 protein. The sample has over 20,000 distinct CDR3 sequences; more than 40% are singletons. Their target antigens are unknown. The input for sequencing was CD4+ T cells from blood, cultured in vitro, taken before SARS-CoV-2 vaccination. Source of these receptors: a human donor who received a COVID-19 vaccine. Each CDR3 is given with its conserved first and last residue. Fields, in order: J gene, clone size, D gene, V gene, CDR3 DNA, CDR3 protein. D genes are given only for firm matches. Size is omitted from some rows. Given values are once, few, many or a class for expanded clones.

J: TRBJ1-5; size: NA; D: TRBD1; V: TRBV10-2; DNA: TGCGCCAGCAGTGAGTCGGCGGGACAGATACTCTATAGCAATCAGCCCCAGCATTTT; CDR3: CASSESAGQILYSNQPQHF
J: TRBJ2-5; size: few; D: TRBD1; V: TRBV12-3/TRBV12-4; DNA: TGTGCCAGCAGTCGGACAGGGGATCAAGAGACCCAGTACTTC; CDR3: CASSRTGDQETQYF
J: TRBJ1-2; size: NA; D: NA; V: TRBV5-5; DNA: TGTGCCAGCAGCTTGGCGACCCATGGCTACACCTTC; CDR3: CASSLATHGYTF
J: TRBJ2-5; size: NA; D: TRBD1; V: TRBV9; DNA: TGTGCCAGCAGCGTAGAAACAGGGGTCGACGAGACCCAGTACTTC; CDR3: CASSVETGVDETQYF
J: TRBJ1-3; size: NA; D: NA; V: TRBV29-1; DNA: TGCAGCGTTGAAGATCGGGGCAGGGTATCTTCTGGAAACACCATATATTTT; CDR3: CSVEDRGRVSSGNTIYF
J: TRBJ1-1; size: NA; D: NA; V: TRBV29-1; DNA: TGCAGCGTTGGGGCCTCTTGGGGGGGAGCTTTCTTT; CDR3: CSVGASWGGAFF
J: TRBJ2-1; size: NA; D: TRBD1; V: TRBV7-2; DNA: TGTGCCAGCAGCTTAGCAGGGACAGGTAACAATGAGCAGTTCTTC; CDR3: CASSLAGTGNNEQFF
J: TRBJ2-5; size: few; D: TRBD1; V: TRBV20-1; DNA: TGCAGTGGCAGGGGGCCTCTCCAAGAGACCCAGTACTTC; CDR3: CSGRGPLQETQYF
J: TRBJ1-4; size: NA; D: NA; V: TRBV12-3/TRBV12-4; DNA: TGTGCCAGCAACATTAACGCCAATGAAAAACTGTTTTTT; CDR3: CASNINANEKLFF
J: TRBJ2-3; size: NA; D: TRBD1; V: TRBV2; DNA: TGTGCCAGCAAAGGAGACACAGGGGGTGCGGCCTCAGATACGCAGTATTTT; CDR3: CASKGDTGGAASDTQYF
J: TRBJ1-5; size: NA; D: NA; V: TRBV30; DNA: TGTGCCTGGAGTGTCCAGGCACATAGCAATCAGCCCCAGCATTTT; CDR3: CAWSVQAHSNQPQHF
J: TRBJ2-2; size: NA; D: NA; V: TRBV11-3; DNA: TGTGCCAGCAGCTTAGATTTGAGCGGGGAGCTGTTTTTT; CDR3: CASSLDLSGELFF
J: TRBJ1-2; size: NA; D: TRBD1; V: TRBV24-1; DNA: TGTGCCACCAGTGATGCGGACAGGGGGCCCGTCTATGGCTACACCTTC; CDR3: CATSDADRGPVYGYTF
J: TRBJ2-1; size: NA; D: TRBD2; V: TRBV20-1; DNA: TGCAGTGCTAGTGCGTCCCTAGCGGATGGTGAGCAGTTCTTC; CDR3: CSASASLADGEQFF
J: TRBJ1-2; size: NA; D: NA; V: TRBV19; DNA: TGTGCCAGTAGTCCGCGCAAATCTCGAAGAGGATATGGCTACACCTTC; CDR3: CASSPRKSRRGYGYTF
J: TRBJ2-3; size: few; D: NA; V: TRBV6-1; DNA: TGTGCCAGCAGCCCGGCAGATACGCAGTATTTT; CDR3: CASSPADTQYF
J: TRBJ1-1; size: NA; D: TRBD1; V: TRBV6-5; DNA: TGTGCCAGCAGTTACGGGACAGGGGCGGACACTGAAGCTTTCTTT; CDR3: CASSYGTGADTEAFF
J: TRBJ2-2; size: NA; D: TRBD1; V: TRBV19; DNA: TGTGCCAGTAATATCCTCGGACAGGTATCGAACACCGGGGAGCTGTTTTTT; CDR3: CASNILGQVSNTGELFF
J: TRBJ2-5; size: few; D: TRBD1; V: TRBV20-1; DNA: TGCAGTGCTAGGACAGGGGGCGAGTACCAAGAGACCCAGTACTTC; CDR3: CSARTGGEYQETQYF
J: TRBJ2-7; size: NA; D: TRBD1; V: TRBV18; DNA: TGTGCCAGCTCACCGGGACAGGGGGCCGACGAGCAGTACTTC; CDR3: CASSPGQGADEQYF
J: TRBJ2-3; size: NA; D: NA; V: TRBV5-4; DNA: TGTGCCAGCCGCGCTCACTCCACAGATACGCAGTATTTT; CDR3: CASRAHSTDTQYF
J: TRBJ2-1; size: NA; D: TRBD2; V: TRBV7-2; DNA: TGTGCCAGCAGCTCTCCGGGAGGCTACAATGAGCAGTTCTTC; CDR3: CASSSPGGYNEQFF
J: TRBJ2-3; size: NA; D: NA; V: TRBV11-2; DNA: TGTGCCAGCAGCTTAGCGATTGAAGGAGGGACCGCAGATACGCAGTATTTT; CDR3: CASSLAIEGGTADTQYF
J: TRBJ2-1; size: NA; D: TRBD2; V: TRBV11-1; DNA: TGTGCCAGCAGCCTGACCGGGAGGGGGGGTTACAATGAGCAGTTCTTC; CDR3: CASSLTGRGGYNEQFF
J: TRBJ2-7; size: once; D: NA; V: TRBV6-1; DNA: TGTGCCAGCCAAACGGGGGCATCCTACGAGCAGTACTTC; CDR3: CASQTGASYEQYF